The 5 T cell receptor beta chains given below trace back to one sample, sequenced in a study of monozygotic twins with inflammatory bowel disease. TCRdb reprocessed the 5' RACE reads; each CDR3 protein has one entry and no DNA is given. Here the sample table reports more than 300,000 distinct CDR3 sequences. Sequencing used blood. These receptors came from a human donor with ulcerative colitis or Crohn's disease, or a healthy co-twin of an affected twin (not recorded which).

The chain employs TRBV5-5 and TRBJ1-2; the D gene TCRdb calls, TRBD1, cannot be checked with no DNA. This CDR3 spans 14 amino acids. Germline lookup yields CDR1 SGHKS and CDR2 YYEKEE (reference sequence). The chain's CDR3 is CASSILPDTYGYTF.

This chain connects TRBV6-5 to TRBJ1-1. Germline V gives CDR1 MNHEY, CDR2 SVGAGI. CDR3 length: 16 residues. The CDR3 is CASSYSFGPSNSEAFF.

V is TRBV27 and J is TRBJ2-1; the TCRdb D gene call, TRBD2, has no DNA to confirm it. From germline, CDR1 is MNHEY and CDR2 SMNVEV (reference sequence). This CDR3 region has 14 residues. The CDR3: CASSPLAQVYEQFF.

The rearrangement links TRBV6-2 or TRBV6-3 to TRBJ2-2. CDR3 length: 13 amino acids. In germline, CDR1 is MNHEY, CDR2 SVGEGT. CDR3 sequence: CASSYRSTGELFF.

This sequence joins TRBV2 and TRBJ2-7. CDR3 size: 17 residues. The V gene's germline CDR1 is SNHLY and CDR2 FYNNEI. The CDR3 sequence is CASSAHYSWVTVYEQYF.